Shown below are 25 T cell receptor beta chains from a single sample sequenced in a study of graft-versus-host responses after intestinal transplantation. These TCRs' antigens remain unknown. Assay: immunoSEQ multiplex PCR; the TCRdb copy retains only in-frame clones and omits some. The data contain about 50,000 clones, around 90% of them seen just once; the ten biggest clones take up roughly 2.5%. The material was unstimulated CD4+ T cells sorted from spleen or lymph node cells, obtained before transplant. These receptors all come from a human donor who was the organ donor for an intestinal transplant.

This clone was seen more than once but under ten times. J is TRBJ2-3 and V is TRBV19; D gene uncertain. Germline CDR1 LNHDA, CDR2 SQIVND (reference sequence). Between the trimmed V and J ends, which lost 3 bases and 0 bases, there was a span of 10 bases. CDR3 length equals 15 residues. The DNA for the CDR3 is TGTGCCAGTAGTATGACGAGCTATAGCACAGATACGCAGTATTTT. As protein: CASSMTSYSTDTQYF.

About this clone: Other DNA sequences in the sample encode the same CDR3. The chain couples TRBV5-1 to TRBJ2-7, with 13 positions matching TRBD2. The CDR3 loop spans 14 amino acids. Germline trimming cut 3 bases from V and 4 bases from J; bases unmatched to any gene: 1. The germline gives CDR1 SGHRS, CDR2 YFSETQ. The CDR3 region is CASSWTSGSYEQYF. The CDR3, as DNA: TGCGCCAGCAGCTGGACTAGCGGGAGTTACGAGCAGTACTTC.

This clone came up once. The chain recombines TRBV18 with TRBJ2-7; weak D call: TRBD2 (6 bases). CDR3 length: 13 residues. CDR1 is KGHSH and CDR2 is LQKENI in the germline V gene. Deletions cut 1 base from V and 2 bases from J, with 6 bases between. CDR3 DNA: TGTGCCAGCTCACCACTAGCGGCCTACGAGCAGTACTTC. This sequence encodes CASSPLAAYEQYF.

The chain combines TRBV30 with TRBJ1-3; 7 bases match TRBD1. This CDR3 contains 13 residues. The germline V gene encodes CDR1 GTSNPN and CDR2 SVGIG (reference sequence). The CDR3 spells CAEGAGGGNTIYF. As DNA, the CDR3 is TGTGCGGAGGGGGCTGGAGGTGGAAACACCATATATTTT.

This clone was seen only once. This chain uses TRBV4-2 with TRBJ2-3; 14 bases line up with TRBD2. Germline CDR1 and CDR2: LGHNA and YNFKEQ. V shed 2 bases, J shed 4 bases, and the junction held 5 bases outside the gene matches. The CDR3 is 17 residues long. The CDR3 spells CASSQPTSGRGADTQYF. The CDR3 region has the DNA TGTGCCAGCAGCCAACCGACTAGCGGGAGGGGAGCAGATACGCAGTATTTT.

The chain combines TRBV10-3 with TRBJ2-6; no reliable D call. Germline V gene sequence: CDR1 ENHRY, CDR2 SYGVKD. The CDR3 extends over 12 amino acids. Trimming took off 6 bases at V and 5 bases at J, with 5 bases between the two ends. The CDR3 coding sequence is TGTGCCATCAGCGACAGGGCCAACGTCCTGACTTTC. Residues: CAISDRANVLTF.

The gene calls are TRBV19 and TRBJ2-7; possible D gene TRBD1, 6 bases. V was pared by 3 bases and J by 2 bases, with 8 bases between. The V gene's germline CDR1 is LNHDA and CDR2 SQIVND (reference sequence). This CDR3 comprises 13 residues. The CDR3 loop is CASSMGQTYEQYF. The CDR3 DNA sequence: TGTGCCAGTAGTATGGGACAAACCTACGAGCAGTACTTC.

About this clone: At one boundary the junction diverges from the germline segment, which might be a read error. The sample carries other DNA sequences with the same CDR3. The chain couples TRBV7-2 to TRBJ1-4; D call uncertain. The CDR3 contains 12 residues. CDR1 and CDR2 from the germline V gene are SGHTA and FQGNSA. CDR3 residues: CASSLANEKLFF. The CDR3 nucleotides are TGTGCTAGCAGCTTAGCCAATGAAAAACTGTTTTTT.

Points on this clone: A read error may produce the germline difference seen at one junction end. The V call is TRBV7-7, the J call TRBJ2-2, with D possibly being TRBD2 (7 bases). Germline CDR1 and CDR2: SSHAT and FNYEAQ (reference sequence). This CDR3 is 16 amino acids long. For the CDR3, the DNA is TGTGCTAGCAGCCCCGCGCGGGGGCTGAACACCGGGGAGCTGTTTTTT. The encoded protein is CASSPARGLNTGELFF.

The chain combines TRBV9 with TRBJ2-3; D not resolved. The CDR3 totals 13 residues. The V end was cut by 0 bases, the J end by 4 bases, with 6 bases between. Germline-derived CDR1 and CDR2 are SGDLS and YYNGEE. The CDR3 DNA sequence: TGTGCCAGCAGCGTAGGGGTTGCAGATACGCAGTATTTT. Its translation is CASSVGVADTQYF.

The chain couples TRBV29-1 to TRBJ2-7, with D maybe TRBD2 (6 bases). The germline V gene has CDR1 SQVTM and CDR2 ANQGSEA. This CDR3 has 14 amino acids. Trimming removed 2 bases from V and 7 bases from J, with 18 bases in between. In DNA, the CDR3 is TGCAGCGTTGAAAGAGGAGGGCAGGGTCGTGAGCAGTACTTC. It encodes CSVERGGQGREQYF.

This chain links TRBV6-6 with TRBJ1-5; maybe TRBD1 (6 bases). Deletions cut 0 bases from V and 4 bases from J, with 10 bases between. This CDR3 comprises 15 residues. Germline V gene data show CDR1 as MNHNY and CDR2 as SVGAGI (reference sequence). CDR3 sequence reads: CASSYSGTGNQPQHF. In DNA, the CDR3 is TGTGCCAGCAGTTACTCAGGAACAGGGAATCAGCCCCAGCATTTT.

The CDR3 DNA sequence: TGTGCCAGCAGCAACGGGCACAATGAGCAGTTCTTC. Residues: CASSNGHNEQFF. The J gene is TRBJ2-1, the V gene TRBV27; D remains ambiguous. The V end lost 6 bases, the J end lost 5 bases, and 8 bases lay between the germline ends. There are 12 residues in the CDR3. Germline V gene sequence: CDR1 MNHEY, CDR2 SMNVEV (reference sequence).

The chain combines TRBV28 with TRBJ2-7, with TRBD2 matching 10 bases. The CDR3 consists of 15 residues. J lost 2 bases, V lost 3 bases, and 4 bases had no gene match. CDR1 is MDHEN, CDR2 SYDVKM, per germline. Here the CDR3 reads CASSFRTSGPYEQYF. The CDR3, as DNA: TGTGCCAGCAGTTTCCGGACTAGCGGACCCTACGAGCAGTACTTC.

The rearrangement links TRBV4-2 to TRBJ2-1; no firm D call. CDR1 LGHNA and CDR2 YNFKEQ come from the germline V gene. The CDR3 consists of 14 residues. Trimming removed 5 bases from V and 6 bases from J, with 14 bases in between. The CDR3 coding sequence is TGTGCCAGCAGCTTCTCCAGGAGTCTCAATGAGCAGTTCTTC. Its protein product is CASSFSRSLNEQFF.

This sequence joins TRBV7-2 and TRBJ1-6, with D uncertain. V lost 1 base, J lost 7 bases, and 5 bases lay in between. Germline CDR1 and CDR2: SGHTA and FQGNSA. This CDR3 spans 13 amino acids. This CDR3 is CASSLGRNSPLHF. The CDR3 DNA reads TGTGCCAGCAGCTTAGGTCGGAATTCACCCCTCCACTTT.

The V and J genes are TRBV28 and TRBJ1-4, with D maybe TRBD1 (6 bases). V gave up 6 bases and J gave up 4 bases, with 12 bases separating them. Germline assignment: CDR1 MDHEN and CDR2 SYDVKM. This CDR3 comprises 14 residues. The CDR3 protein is CASRTGRGNEKLFF. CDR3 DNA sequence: TGTGCCAGCAGGACAGGCCGGGGTAATGAAAAACTGTTTTTT.

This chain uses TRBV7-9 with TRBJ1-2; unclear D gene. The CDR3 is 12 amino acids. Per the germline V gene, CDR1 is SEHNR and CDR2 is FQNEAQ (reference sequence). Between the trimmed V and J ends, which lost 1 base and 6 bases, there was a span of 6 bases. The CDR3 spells CASSLVSNGYTF. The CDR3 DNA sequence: TGTGCCAGCAGCTTAGTCAGTAATGGCTACACCTTC.

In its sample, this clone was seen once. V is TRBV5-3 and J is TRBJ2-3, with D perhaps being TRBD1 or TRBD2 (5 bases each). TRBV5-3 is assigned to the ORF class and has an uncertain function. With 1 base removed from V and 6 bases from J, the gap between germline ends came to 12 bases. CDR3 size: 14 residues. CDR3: CARSLPGPEDTQYF. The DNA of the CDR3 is TGTGCCAGAAGCTTGCCGGGACCCGAGGATACGCAGTATTTT.

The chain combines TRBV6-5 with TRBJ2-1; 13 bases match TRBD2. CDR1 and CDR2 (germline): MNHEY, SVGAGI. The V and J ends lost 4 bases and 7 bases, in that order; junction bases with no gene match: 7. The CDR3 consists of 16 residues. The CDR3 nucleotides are TGTGCCAGCAGTTTCCGACTAGCGGGAGGTCCAAATGAGCAGTTCTTC. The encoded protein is CASSFRLAGGPNEQFF.

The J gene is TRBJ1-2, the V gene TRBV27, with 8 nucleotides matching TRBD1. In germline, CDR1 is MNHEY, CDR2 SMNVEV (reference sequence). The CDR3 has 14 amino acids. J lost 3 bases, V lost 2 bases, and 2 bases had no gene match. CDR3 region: CASSLTTGDYGYTF. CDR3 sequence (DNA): TGTGCCAGCAGTTTAACGACAGGGGACTATGGCTACACCTTC.

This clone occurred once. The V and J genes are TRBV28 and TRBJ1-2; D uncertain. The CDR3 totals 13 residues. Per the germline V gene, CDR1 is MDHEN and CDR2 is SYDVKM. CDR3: CATRSTINYGYTF. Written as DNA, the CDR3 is TGTGCAACCAGGTCGACAATTAACTATGGCTACACCTTC.

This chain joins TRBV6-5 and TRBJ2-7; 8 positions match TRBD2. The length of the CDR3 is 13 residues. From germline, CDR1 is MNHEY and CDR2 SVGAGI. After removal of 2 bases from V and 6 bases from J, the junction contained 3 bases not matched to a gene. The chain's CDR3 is CASSYPGGGEQYF. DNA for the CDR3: TGTGCCAGCAGTTACCCCGGGGGGGGCGAGCAGTACTTC.

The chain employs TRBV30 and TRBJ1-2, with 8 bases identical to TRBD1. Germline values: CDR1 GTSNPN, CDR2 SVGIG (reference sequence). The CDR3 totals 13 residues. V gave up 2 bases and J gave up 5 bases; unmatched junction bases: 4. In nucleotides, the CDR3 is TGTGCCTGGAGTCCAGGACAGGGATATGGCTACACCTTC. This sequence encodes CAWSPGQGYGYTF.

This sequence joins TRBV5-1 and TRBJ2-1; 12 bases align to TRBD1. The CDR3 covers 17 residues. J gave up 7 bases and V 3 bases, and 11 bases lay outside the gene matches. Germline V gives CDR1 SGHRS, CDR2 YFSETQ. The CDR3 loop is CASSSGQGAGSGNEQFF. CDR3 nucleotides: TGCGCCAGCAGCTCGGGACAGGGGGCAGGTTCCGGTAATGAGCAGTTCTTC.